This paragraph covers one T cell receptor (beta chain) sequence. What this receptor recognizes is not known. No quality values exist for individual bases; no much larger clone is one base distant. These data originate in a study of cytomegalovirus exposure and HLA in healthy donors (dated by TCRdb to 2015 to 2018). Some background on the complete study: An earlier analysis of around 600 of the donors reported about 290 Gb of sequence data and some 100 million unique TCR beta sequences from about 180 million T cells. An earlier analysis of a few hundred of the donors applied high-throughput TCR beta sequencing to assess whether each TCR beta V gene segment acted as functional or pseudogenic. To study patterns of TCR occurrence, a later analysis re-analyzed previously published TCR beta repertoires from just over 650 donors and added high-resolution HLA genotyping. Using immunosequencing, the study profiled T cell repertoires from fewer than 700 subjects and related those repertoires to cytomegalovirus serostatus. A later genetic analysis took genome-wide SNP genotypes for about 65% of the roughly 670 donors and used that subset as a discovery cohort. The study combined high-throughput TCR immunosequencing, statistical association of individual TCRs with disease status, and machine learning to predict cytomegalovirus infection status. Along with the roughly 700-subject first cohort, a separate validation cohort of over a hundred different subjects was used. HLA typing included class I and class II loci at four-digit resolution. All discovery cohort repertoires had been generated using a single sequencing platform. Rather than drawing on any new phenotypic data, the later analysis identified candidate immune exposures from TCR beta sequences and the way those sequences occurred across donors. Roughly five DR-DQ haplotypes were treated as single units for association and clustering because of strong linkage in the cohort. Donor age, sex, ethnicity and CMV serostatus were compiled alongside the repertoire data. The genetic ancestry cluster associated with self-reported Caucasian donors included 65% to 90% of the roughly 400 genotyped donors. The study aimed to test whether signatures of past pathogen exposure could be identified by cataloging public T cell receptors. Approximately 300 gigabases of sequencing data and roughly 81 million unique TCR sequences made up an early release that covered some 640 HLA-typed donors. Among roughly 400 genotyped donors of the cohort, an average of around 250,000 unique TCR beta nucleotide sequences was sequenced per donor, of which 15% to 20% were non-productive. Typing coverage differed by locus: A, B, C, DRB1 and DQB1 were typed in roughly 620-640 donors, DQA1 in approximately 520, DPA1 in some 570, and DPB1 in approximately 450.

A distance of 8 bases separates the germline ends of V and J, which lose 5 bases and 4 bases respectively. Taken from the germline V gene (reference sequence), the CDR1 and CDR2 loops are LNHDA and SQIVND. CDR3 length: 12 amino acids, cysteine to phenylalanine. Only the CDR3 part of the read is kept: 36 bases, read in frame from the first base. The library was generated by the immunoSEQ multiplex PCR assay. The multiplex PCR relied on a mix of 60 forward primers for TCR Vbeta segments and 13 reverse primers for TCR Jbeta segments. Amplification of the CDR3 region of rearranged TCR beta genes was performed with a multiplex PCR assay on genomic DNA. On the Illumina HiSeq System, the amplified TCR beta libraries were sequenced as 87-base-pair reads. The original pipeline was this. A later analysis counted tens of millions of unique TCR beta chains across the 550 to 750 repertoires, and 9.5 million to 11 million of these chains were shared by at least two donors. Raw reads were error-corrected and collapsed into unique sequences with a nearest-neighbor algorithm that merged closely related sequences to remove PCR and sequencing errors. V, D and J gene segments were assigned by aligning CDR3 sequences to IMGT reference sequences. For a sequence to be retained, a match of at least six nucleotides was required to both a V gene segment and a J gene segment. Rearrangements were called productive when the CDR3 lacked stop codons and stayed in frame with V and J; all others were non-productive. CDR3 was defined by IMGT convention, running from the second conserved V-encoded cysteine to the conserved J-encoded phenylalanine. Sequences without an unambiguous match to a single V gene segment were excluded from the earlier analysis of 500 to 700 of the donors. An earlier analysis of several hundred of the donors called V segments functional above 56.7% productive rearrangements and segregating when the between-donor standard deviation exceeded 5%. A statistical classification framework was developed to diagnose cytomegalovirus status using the catalog of TCR beta chain sequences. V and J gene assignment, in a later analysis, came from comparing TCR nucleotide sequences with IMGT/GENE-DB human TR gene sequences. The TCRdist pipeline was used in a later analysis to assign CDR3 sequences and most-parsimonious VDJ recombination scenarios. In a later analysis, each TCR beta chain was defined by its CDR3 amino acid sequence together with its V-gene family, and reads without a unique V-gene family were excluded. To address suspected cross-contamination and a sequencing artifact, a later analysis removed 550 to 750 highly shared, low-generation-probability nucleotide sequences. A later analysis calculated a clonal expansion index for each public chain from normalized within-repertoire ranks of inferred template counts. In a later analysis, generation probabilities were computed with a VDJ recombination model fitted to out-of-frame rearrangements, and the resulting probabilities were checked against IGoR. In a later analysis, hypergeometric tests were used to score TCR-TCR, TCR-HLA and TCR-CMV co-occurrence, with a repertoire-size bias correction applied to TCR pairs. False discovery rates were estimated in a later analysis by permuting HLA or CMV assignments 20 times. In a later analysis, co-occurring TCRs were grouped with DBSCAN, and TCRdist sequence similarity was added when clustering was performed within HLA-allele-positive subsets. Repertoires with fewer than 30,000 or more than 120,000 public chains were left out of co-occurrence clustering, as were four to six repertoires with anomalous nucleotide sharing. In its TCRdb copy, this immuneACCESS table keeps in-frame sequences only and misses some clones. Where compared with another copy, unresolved V genes explain less than half of these, and the others have no known cause. D and trimming were read from the DNA, whereas the V and J calls and clone size are those reported in that table. Across this sample there are roughly 150,000 clones, with roughly 80% seen only once. Less than 1.5% of the sample rests with the top ten.

In total, over 600 healthy bone marrow donors made up the cohort. All cohort members were sampled while nominally healthy, although unrecorded immune exposures were likely present. The donor tested CMV seronegative, placing the donor among the 300 to 400 seronegative members of the cohort. Every donor gave a peripheral blood sample, and the peripheral blood mononuclear cells from that sample were used for TCR beta sequencing. Genomic DNA was extracted from the blood cell samples with the Qiagen DNeasy Blood Extraction Kit. Study-wide conclusions, independent of this receptor: A later analysis found that most CMV-associated TCR beta chains appeared HLA-restricted, with HLA associations seemingly driven largely by CMV exposure. Because some donors lacked HLA typing at each locus, the association tests relied only on the typed subset. Strong co-occurrence of HLA alleles, especially DR and DQ, made assigning TCR associations to individual alleles difficult. The authors suggested that the approach could potentially be generalized to other disease states and immunological phenotypes. CMV serostatus was the only immune exposure information available for the cohort. In the study, around 150 TCR beta chains were listed as associated with cytomegalovirus. Several of the top co-occurrence clusters appeared to be linked to parvovirus B19, influenza, CMV and Epstein-Barr virus, according to a later analysis. A group of highly shared sequence variants was considered likely to be a technical artifact of the sequencing pipeline. A further reported finding was that TCR beta sequences accurately predicted the HLA-A and HLA-B alleles for most subjects in the first cohort. Broadly in line with IMGT annotations, most TCR beta V segments showed up in productive rearrangements about 87% or about 30% of the time in an earlier analysis of about 500 of the donors. In a later genetic analysis, a missense DCLRE1C variant was associated with V-gene and J-gene trimming of TCR beta chains, and the association was replicated in an independent cohort. The 87-base-pair reads could not distinguish some IMGT-functional V segments, including TRBV6-2 and TRBV6-3, so those segments were excluded. The earlier analysis of approximately 590 of the donors excluded 15 to 20 rarely observed V segments, including chromosome 9 orphons, because counts were too low. The presence/absence analyses assumed that sequencing depth was roughly uniform across donors, and that assumption may not be true. Correlated functional status among segregating V segments might reflect linkage disequilibrium, but an unknown experimental factor could not be ruled out. Only TCR beta chains were sequenced in this cohort, and the absence of alpha or paired-chain data limited detectable features. According to a later analysis, TCR association rates differed among HLA loci, with DRB1 alleles showing the most associated TCRs and HLA-C alleles showing the fewest. In both the original and validation cohorts, the classifier was reported to diagnose cytomegalovirus status with high specificity and sensitivity. A later analysis associated some 17,000 TCR beta sequences with specific HLA alleles at a false discovery rate of 0.05. Compared with equally common non-associated chains, HLA-associated TCR beta chains in a later analysis were more clonally expanded and had lower generation probabilities. A few of the identified cytomegalovirus-associated TCR beta chains were confirmed in vitro to be specific for cytomegalovirus antigens. Most TCR sequences were seen in very few donors, while some public TCRs were found in many individuals. A later genetic analysis reported fewer N-insertions in productive TCRs among donors in an Asian-associated ancestry cluster than the roughly 640-donor mean.

Source material: PBMCs. The TCR originated in a female donor in good health and CMV-seronegative. This chain joins TRBV19 to TRBJ1-1; no D gene call is confident. The CDR3 amino acid sequence is: CASSGRSTEAFF. The DNA sequence follows: TGTGCCAGTAGTGGGAGAAGCACTGAAGCTTTCTTT.